This TCR beta chain was found in a study of regulatory T cells in long-lasting Graves disease. Trimming removed 5 bases at V and 4 bases at J, with 17 bases between. In germline, CDR1 is MNHNS, CDR2 SASEGT. This CDR3 has 15 amino acids. The time point denotes: newly diagnosed GD, antithyroid drugs for less than 3 months. RNA extracted from PBMCs served as the sequencing template. Construction of the TCR beta libraries employed iRepertoire HTBI primers in conjunction with Arm-PCR of CDR3 regions. As handled by the study authors: Spanning all samples, the identified segments comprised some 60 TRBV and approximately 14 TRBJ. MiXCR was run by TCRdb on the multiplex PCR reads, yielding one entry per CDR3 protein. The V and J calls shown here were made by TCRdb, not taken from the authors' results. The sample has hundreds of thousands of distinct CDR3 sequences, around 16% seen once. Separately, the same data were catalogued under a study of T cells in Graves' hyperthyroidism and ophthalmopathy. That work states: Subjects aged 18 to 65 presented with newly diagnosed hyperthyroidism of less than 2 months' duration.

The clonotype comes from a woman in her forties or fifties with Graves disease. The chain has TRBV6-1 and TRBJ1-1; D might be TRBD1 (5 bases). The input for sequencing was peripheral blood mononuclear cells (PBMCs), taken at new diagnosis, from a patient treated with antithyroid drugs. CDR3 loop: CASSPTAAGGTEAFF. The CDR3 DNA follows: TGTGCCAGCAGTCCCACCGCCGCGGGGGGCACTGAAGCTTTCTTT.